The present entry profiles one TCR beta chain with its context. Its antigen is still unknown. ViraFEST assay sequencing came after antigen-specific CD4+ T cells were expanded with viral peptide pools. Subsequent to a culture period of 10 to 11 days, CD4+ T cells were isolated. Having tested negative for nucleocapsid antibodies, the vaccine recipients showed no prior SARS-CoV-2 infection. Around 2.2 million PBMC per well received 9 to 10 IU/ml IL-2 and roughly 10 ug/ml peptides in culture. At days 3 and 7, half of the medium was exchanged for IL-2 medium. The CDR3 length is 15 residues. Germline CDR1 MDHEN, CDR2 SYDVKM. Deletions cut 10 bases from V and 0 bases from J, with 15 bases between. The data are from a study of vaccination effects on CD4 cells after COVID-19. Study results and caveats: Clones that were induced by infection or by vaccine showed marked contraction late after vaccination.

Here immunoSEQ multiplex PCR was the method, and the copy in TCRdb shows in-frame clones only, minus some. Among around 83,000 clones listed, about 74% were seen once. The receptor's source is a human donor who received a COVID-19 vaccine. The sample was CD4+ T cells from PBMCs cultured with HCoV-229E spike peptides, taken before COVID-19 vaccination. V is TRBV28 and J is TRBJ1-4; tentative D call: TRBD1 (5 bases). Here the CDR3 DNA reads TGTGCCACTACTCCGGGACCTTCAACTAATGAAAAACTGTTTTTT. Amino acid sequence: CATTPGPSTNEKLFF.